This T cell receptor (beta chain) emerged from a study of control samples from healthy donors and cancer patients. TCRdb's copy holds only in-frame clones and misses some; the assay was immunoSEQ multiplex PCR. In the table there are tens of thousands of clones, around three quarters of which are singletons. The germline V gene has CDR1 LNHDA and CDR2 SQIVND (reference sequence). V was trimmed by 6 bases and J by 4 bases, leaving 10 bases between them. CDR3 length equals 13 residues. The clonotype originates from a man in his 60s with head and neck cancer. This chain connects TRBV19 to TRBJ2-1; tentatively, D is TRBD1 or TRBD2 (5 bases each). The sample was PBMCs. The CDR3 spells CASRGPTYNEQFF. The CDR3 coding sequence is TGTGCCAGTAGGGGACCGACGTACAATGAGCAGTTCTTC.